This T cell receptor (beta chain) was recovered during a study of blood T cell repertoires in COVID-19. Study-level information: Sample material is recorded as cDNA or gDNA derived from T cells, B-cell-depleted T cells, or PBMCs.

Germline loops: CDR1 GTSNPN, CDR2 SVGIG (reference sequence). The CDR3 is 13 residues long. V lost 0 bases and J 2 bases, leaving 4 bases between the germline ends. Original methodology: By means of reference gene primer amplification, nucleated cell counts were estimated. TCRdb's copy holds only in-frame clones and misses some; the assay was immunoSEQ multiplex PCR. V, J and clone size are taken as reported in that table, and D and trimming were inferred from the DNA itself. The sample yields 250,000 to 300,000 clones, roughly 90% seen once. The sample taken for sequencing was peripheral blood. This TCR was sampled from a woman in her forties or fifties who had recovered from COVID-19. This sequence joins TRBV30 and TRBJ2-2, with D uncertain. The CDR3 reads CAWSVSNTGELFF. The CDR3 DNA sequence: TGTGCCTGGAGTGTGAGTAACACCGGGGAGCTGTTTTTT.